These 16 T cell receptor beta chains came from one sample sequenced in a study of tumor and adjacent non-tumor tissue in lung cancer. RNA was extracted from bulk tissue without any cell sorting. More than 3 cm separated this lung sample from the edge of the tumor. The library came from three nested PCR rounds adapted from ARM-PCR protocols. MiXCR, run by TCRdb on the multiplex PCR reads, gives a single entry per CDR3 protein. In the table there are some 99,000 distinct CDR3 sequences, over 55% of which are singletons. The sequenced material came from distant non-tumor lung tissue. The receptors derive from a man aged 60 to 75 with non-small cell lung cancer.

V gene TRBV11-3 combines with J gene TRBJ2-7; a weak D match, TRBD2 (6 bases). This CDR3 is 14 amino acids long. Per germline, CDR1 SGHNT and CDR2 YENEEA. Trimming pared 5 bases from V and 5 bases from J, leaving 16 bases between. The CDR3 reads CASSLKAGRDEQYF. CDR3 DNA: TGTGCCAGCAGCCTAAAAGCGGGTAGGGACGAGCAGTACTTC.

A remark on this clonotype: Compared with germline, one end of the junction differs, possibly owing to a read error. The chain combines TRBV6-5 with TRBJ1-1; no clear D gene. This CDR3 has 13 residues. Germline V lookup: CDR1 MNHEY, CDR2 SVGAGI. Here the CDR3 DNA reads TGTGCCAGCAGTTACTCGAGTAACATTGAAGCTTTCTTC. Translating gives CASSYSSNIEAFF.

This clonotype has ten or more counts. This chain uses TRBV5-6 with TRBJ1-1; D possibly corresponds to TRBD1 (6 bases). The CDR3 totals 14 residues. Trimming removed 4 bases from V and 1 base from J, with 11 bases in between. Germline-derived CDR1 and CDR2 are SGHDT and YYEEEE. The chain's CDR3 is CASSRSDRNTEAFF. In DNA form, the CDR3 reads TGTGCCAGCAGCCGCTCGGACAGGAACACTGAAGCTTTCTTT.

V gene TRBV4-1 combines with J gene TRBJ1-6, with TRBD1 matching over 11 bases. The V gene end was trimmed by 0 bases and the J gene end by 10 bases; junction bases not matched to a gene: 14. The germline V gene has CDR1 MGHRA and CDR2 YSYEKL. The CDR3 has 19 residues. The chain's CDR3 is CASSQEGRDRGSLRSPLHF. CDR3 nucleotide sequence: TGCGCCAGCAGCCAAGAGGGGCGGGACAGGGGGAGCTTGCGCTCACCCCTCCACTTT.

Turning to this clonotype: Lacking the conserved final phenylalanine or tryptophan, this CDR3 likely reflects a read error. The chain carries TRBV11-3 and TRBJ2-2; D not resolved. CDR3 length: 13 amino acids. The germline gives CDR1 SGHNT, CDR2 YENEEA. CDR3 sequence (DNA): TGTGCCAGCAGCTTATCATACACCCGGGAGCTGTTTTCT. Translation: CASSLSYTRELFS.

Ten or more counts support this clonotype. The rearrangement joins TRBV6-5 to TRBJ2-5, with D perhaps matching TRBD1 (6 bases). CDR1 is MNHEY, CDR2 SVGAGI, per germline. The CDR3 runs to 15 residues. Trimming left V 4 bases short and J 4 bases short, with 16 bases between. In DNA form, the CDR3 reads TGTGCCAGCAGTTCAGGGGTCATGATGGGAGAGACCCAGTACTTC. Translated, it gives CASSSGVMMGETQYF.

This clonotype was seen a single time. The gene calls are TRBV20-1 and TRBJ2-3; possibly TRBD2 for D (5 bases). Trimming removed 4 bases from V and 14 bases from J, with 22 bases in between. The CDR3 consists of 13 residues. The germline CDR1 and CDR2 sequences are DFQATT and SNEGSKA (reference sequence). This CDR3 is CSAKKSADSSVYF. The CDR3 DNA is TGCAGTGCTAAGAAGTCCGCGGACTCTTCGGTGTATTTT.

Comment on this clonotype: One junction end disagrees with the germline gene, perhaps due to a read error. The chain carries TRBV12-3 or TRBV12-4 and TRBJ1-3; TRBD1 is a possible D gene (6 bases). This CDR3 region has 15 residues. The CDR3 loop is CASSLKQGFGKTIYF. CDR3 DNA: TGTGCCAGCAGTCTTAAACAGGGCTTTGGAAAGACCATATATTTT.

In its sample, this clonotype was seen many times. For the CDR3, the DNA is TGTGCCAGCAGTGGGGAGGGTGTAGGAGAGACCCAGTACTTC. Protein sequence: CASSGEGVGETQYF. The rearrangement uses TRBV6-1 and TRBJ2-5; 7 bases are a match to TRBD2. This CDR3 region has 14 residues. Germline loops: CDR1 MNHNS, CDR2 SASEGT. After removal of 4 bases from V and 4 bases from J, the junction contained 6 bases not matched to a gene.

This clonotype has just a few counts. A read error may be the cause here, since a much bigger clone is one base away. V is TRBV6-2 or TRBV6-3 and J is TRBJ2-1, with a tentative D call TRBD2 (5 bases). Trimming removed 2 bases at V and 5 bases at J, with 13 bases between. The germline CDR1 and CDR2 sequences are MNHEY and SVGEGT. This CDR3 has 15 amino acids. CDR3 amino acids: CASSYLGMSNNEQFF. In nucleotides, the CDR3 is TGTGCCAGCAGTTACCTCGGGATGTCCAACAATGAGCAGTTCTTC.

In this sample, this clonotype turned up once. The rearrangement joins TRBV15 to TRBJ2-1; no firm D call. The germline V and J ends were trimmed by 0 bases and 13 bases, with 13 bases remaining between them. Germline loops: CDR1 LNHNV, CDR2 YYDKDF (reference sequence). This CDR3 has 13 amino acids. The CDR3 DNA is TGTGCCACCAGCAGAGATTCGGGCCGGAATCAGTTCTTC. Translating it yields CATSRDSGRNQFF.

Comment on this clonotype: A read error may account for a junction end that differs from germline. V gene TRBV11-1 combines with J gene TRBJ1-1; D gene unclear. The CDR3 consists of 14 residues. Germline CDR1 and CDR2: SGHAT and FQDESV (reference sequence). CDR3 protein: CANSLSAGETEALF. For the CDR3, the DNA is TGTGCCAATAGCTTATCGGCGGGCGAGACTGAAGCTTTATTT.

The genes are TRBV21-1 and TRBJ2-7; TRBD1, the D gene given by the table, was not confirmed from the DNA. TRBV21-1 is recorded as a pseudogene. The CDR3 is 13 residues long. CDR3 region: CATPGEASYEQYF. CDR3 coding DNA: TGTGCCACACCCGGAGAGGCCTCTTACGAGCAGTACTTC.

Comments on this clonotype: A read error may produce the germline difference seen at one junction end. This sequence joins TRBV5-6 and TRBJ2-7; a possible D gene is TRBD2 (5 bases). The CDR3 is made up of 12 amino acids. Germline V lookup: CDR1 SGHDT, CDR2 YYEEEE. The CDR3 DNA follows: TGTACCAGTAGCTTGGACGGGAACGAGCAGTACTTC. This encodes CTSSLDGNEQYF. The full variable domain, with the rest looked up from reference TRBV5-6 and TRBJ2-7, is DAGVTQSPTHLIKTRGQQVTLRCSPKSGHDTVSWYQQALGQGPQFIFQYYEEEERQRGNFPDRFSGHQFPNYSSELNVNALLLGDSALYLCTSSLDGNEQYFGPGTRLTVT.

The genes are TRBV12-3 or TRBV12-4 and TRBJ1-2, with D unresolved. The CDR3 sequence is 12 residues long. Trimming took 5 bases from V and 3 from J, leaving 7 bases between them. The CDR3 bases are TGTGCCAGCAGTCCGGCGGACTATGGCTACACCTTC. Its translation: CASSPADYGYTF.

This clonotype was picked up many times. This chain connects TRBV5-1 to TRBJ2-5; 12 bases match TRBD1. Germline trimming cut 4 bases from V and 2 bases from J; bases unmatched to any gene: 9. Germline V gene data show CDR1 as SGHRS and CDR2 as YFSETQ. CDR3 length equals 17 residues. CDR3 DNA: TGCGCCAGCAGCACTACCGGGACAGGGGGCGCACAAGAGACCCAGTACTTC. It specifies CASSTTGTGGAQETQYF. The whole variable domain, remainder taken from reference TRBV5-1 and TRBJ2-5, is KAGVTQTPRYLIKTRGQQVTLSCSPISGHRSVSWYQQTPGQGLQFLFEYFSETQRNKGNFPGRFSGRQFSNSRSEMNVSTLELGDSALYLCASSTTGTGGAQETQYFGPGTRLLVL.